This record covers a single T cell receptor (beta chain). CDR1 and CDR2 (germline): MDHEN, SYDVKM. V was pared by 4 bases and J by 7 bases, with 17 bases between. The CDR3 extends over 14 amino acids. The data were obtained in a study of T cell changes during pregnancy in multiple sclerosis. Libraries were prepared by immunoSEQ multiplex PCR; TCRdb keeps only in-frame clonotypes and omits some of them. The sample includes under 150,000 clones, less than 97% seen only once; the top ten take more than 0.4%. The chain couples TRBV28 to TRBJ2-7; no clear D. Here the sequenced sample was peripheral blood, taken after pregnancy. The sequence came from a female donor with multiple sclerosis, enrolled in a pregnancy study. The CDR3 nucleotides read TGTGCCAGCAGTTGGCGGAGTCTAGGCCCGGAGCAGTACTTC. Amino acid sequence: CASSWRSLGPEQYF.